The T cell receptor beta chain under discussion was sequenced for a study of blood T cell repertoires in COVID-19. Study overall: PBMCs, B-cell-depleted T cells, or T cells were the source of the cDNA or gDNA that made up the material.

Trimming took off 0 bases at V and 5 bases at J, with 19 bases between the two ends. Per germline, CDR1 SGHDN and CDR2 FVKESK. The CDR3 is made up of 17 amino acids. The method was immunoSEQ multiplex PCR; TCRdb's version includes in-frame clones alone and lacks a portion of them. The data contain 150,000 to 170,000 clones, around 83% of them singletons. This clonotype was obtained from a woman aged 55 to 70 with COVID-19, enrolled during active disease. The chain is built from TRBV14 and TRBJ1-2, with a weak D call TRBD1 (5 bases). Sequencing was carried out using peripheral blood. CDR3 protein: CASSQDYDGRGSYGYTF. CDR3 in DNA: TGTGCCAGCAGCCAAGATTACGACGGAAGGGGCTCATATGGCTACACCTTC.